Here is one TCR beta chain with its context. Antigen: not known. This CDR3 is also generated by other DNA sequences in the sample. Participating donors were healthy, HIV-negative adults free of recent acute infections or vaccinations. The CDR3 extends over 12 amino acids. Looked up from germline, CDR1 is MDHEN and CDR2 is SYDVKM. V was pared by 3 bases and J by 3 bases, with 5 bases between. The data stem from a study of shared clonotypes between healthy human individuals. General study points: Larger estimated richness was generally seen in naive subsets than in memory subsets.

Only in-frame clones appear in the TCRdb table, and some are missing; sequencing was by immunoSEQ multiplex PCR. The sample yields roughly 2,500,000 clones, over 85% seen once. This clonotype was obtained from a man younger than 35 in good health. Some clones in this sample may be carry-over from other donors' samples. The specimen sequenced was naive CD4+ T cells from PBMCs. Subset noted: CD45RA+ positively selected. V is TRBV28 and J is TRBJ1-2; D is unclear. The CDR3: CASSLGDYGYTF. CDR3 coding DNA: TGTGCCAGCAGTTTGGGCGACTATGGCTACACCTTC.